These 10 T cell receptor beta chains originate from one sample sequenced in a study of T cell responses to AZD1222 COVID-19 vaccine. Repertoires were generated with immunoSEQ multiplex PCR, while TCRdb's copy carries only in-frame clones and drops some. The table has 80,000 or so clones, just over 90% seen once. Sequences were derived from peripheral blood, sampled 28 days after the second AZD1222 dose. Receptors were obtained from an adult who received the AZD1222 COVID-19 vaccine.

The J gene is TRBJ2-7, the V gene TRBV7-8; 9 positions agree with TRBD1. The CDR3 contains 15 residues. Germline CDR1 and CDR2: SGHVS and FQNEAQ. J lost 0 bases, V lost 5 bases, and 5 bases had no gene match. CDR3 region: CASSRGQGISYEQYF. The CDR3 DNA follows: TGTGCCAGCAGCCGTGGACAGGGGATCTCCTACGAGCAGTACTTC.

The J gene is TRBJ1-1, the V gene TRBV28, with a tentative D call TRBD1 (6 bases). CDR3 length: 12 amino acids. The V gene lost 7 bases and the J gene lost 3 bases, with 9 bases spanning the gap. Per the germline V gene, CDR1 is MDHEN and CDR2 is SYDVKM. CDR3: CASTTGHTEAFF. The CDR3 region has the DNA TGTGCCAGCACAACAGGGCACACTGAAGCTTTCTTT.

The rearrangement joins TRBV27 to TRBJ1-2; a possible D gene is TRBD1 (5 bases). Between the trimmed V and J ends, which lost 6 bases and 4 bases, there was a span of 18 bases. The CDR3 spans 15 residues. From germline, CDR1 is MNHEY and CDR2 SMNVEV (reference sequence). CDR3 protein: CASRPTVTGVYGYTF. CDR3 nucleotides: TGTGCCAGCAGACCAACCGTGACGGGGGTCTATGGCTACACCTTC.

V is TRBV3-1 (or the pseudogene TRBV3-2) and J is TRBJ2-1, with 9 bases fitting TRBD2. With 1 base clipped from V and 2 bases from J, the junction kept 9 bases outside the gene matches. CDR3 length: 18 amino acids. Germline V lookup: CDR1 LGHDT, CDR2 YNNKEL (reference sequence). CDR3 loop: CASSQGLTSGFPYNEQFF. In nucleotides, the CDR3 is TGTGCCAGCAGCCAAGGCTTGACTAGCGGATTTCCCTACAATGAGCAGTTCTTC.

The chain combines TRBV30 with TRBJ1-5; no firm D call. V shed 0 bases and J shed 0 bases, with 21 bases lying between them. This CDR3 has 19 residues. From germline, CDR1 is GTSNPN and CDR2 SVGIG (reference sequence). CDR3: CAWSVRIGSSSNSNQPQHF. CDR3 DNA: TGTGCCTGGAGTGTACGAATAGGATCCAGTTCAAATAGCAATCAGCCCCAGCATTTT. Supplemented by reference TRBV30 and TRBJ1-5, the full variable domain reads SQTIHQWPATLVQPVGSPLSLECTVEGTSNPNLYWYRQAAGRGLQLLFYSVGIGQISSEVPQNLSASRPQDRQFILSSKKLLLSDSGFYLCAWSVRIGSSSNSNQPQHFGDGTRLSIL.

This chain's CDR3 is CAWAFTGELFF. The CDR3 DNA reads TGTGCCTGGGCCTTCACCGGGGAGCTGTTTTTT. The chain employs TRBV30 and TRBJ2-2; no firm D call. Germline lookup yields CDR1 GTSNPN and CDR2 SVGIG (reference sequence). This CDR3 comprises 11 residues. Between the trimmed V and J ends, which lost 5 bases and 4 bases, there was a span of 5 bases.

The DNA of the CDR3 is TGTGCCAGCAGCTTACAGGGTACCGGGGAGCTGTTTTTT. As protein: CASSLQGTGELFF. V and J are TRBV7-9 and TRBJ2-2; D possibly corresponds to TRBD1 (5 bases). The germline V and J ends were trimmed by 2 bases and 5 bases, with 6 bases remaining between them. The CDR3 contains 13 residues. Per germline, CDR1 SEHNR and CDR2 FQNEAQ (reference sequence).

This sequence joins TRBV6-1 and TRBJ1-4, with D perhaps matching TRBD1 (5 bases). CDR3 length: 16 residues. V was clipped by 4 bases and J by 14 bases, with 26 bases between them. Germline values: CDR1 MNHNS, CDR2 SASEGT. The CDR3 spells CASSVELGQPTEGLFF. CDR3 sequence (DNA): TGTGCCAGCAGTGTCGAGTTGGGGCAGCCAACTGAGGGTCTGTTTTTT.

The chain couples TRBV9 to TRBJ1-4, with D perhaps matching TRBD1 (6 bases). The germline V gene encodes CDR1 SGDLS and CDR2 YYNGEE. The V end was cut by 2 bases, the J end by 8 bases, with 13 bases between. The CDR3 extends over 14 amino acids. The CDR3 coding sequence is TGTGCCAGCAGCGTTTCAGGGGTAGAGGAAAAACTGTTTTTT. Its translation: CASSVSGVEEKLFF.

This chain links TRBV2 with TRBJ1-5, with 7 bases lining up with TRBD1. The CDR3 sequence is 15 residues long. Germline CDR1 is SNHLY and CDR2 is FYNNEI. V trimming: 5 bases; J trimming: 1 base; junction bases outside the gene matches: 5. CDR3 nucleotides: TGTGCCAGCAGTCCATCGGGACAGAGCAATCAGCCCCAGCATTTT. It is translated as CASSPSGQSNQPQHF.